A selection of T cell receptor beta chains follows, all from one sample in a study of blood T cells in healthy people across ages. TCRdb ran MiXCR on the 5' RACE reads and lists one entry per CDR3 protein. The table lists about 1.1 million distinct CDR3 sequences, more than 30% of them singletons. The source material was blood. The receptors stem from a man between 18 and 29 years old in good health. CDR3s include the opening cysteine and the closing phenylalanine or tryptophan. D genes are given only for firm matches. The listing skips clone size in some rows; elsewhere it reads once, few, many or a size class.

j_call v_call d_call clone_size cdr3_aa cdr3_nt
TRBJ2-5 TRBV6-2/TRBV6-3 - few CASSYSGTATQETQYF TGTGCCAGCAGTTACTCGGGTACGGCCACCCAAGAGACCCAGTACTTC
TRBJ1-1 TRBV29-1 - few CSVEDPVGFGTEAFF TGCAGCGTTGAAGATCCCGTAGGGTTTGGCACTGAAGCTTTCTTT
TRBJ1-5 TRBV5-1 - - CASSSGLGQPQHF TGCGCCAGCAGCTCCGGTTTGGGTCAGCCCCAGCATTTT
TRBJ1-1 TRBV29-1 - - CSASTGIVTEAFF TGCAGCGCAAGTACAGGGATCGTCACTGAAGCTTTCTTT
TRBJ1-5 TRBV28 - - CASSPSTQPQHF TGTGCCAGCAGTCCGAGCACTCAGCCCCAGCATTTT
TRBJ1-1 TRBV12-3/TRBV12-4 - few CASSAETGNTEAFF TGTGCCAGCAGTGCCGAGACAGGGAACACTGAAGCTTTCTTT
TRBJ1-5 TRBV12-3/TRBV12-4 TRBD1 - CASSSQGNQPQPF TGTGCCAGCAGTTCACAGGGGAATCAGCCCCAGCCTTTT
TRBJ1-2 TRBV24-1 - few CATSERDSGYGYTF TGTGCCACCAGTGAGAGGGATTCTGGCTATGGCTACACCTTC
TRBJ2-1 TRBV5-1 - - CASSRELAAYNEQFF TGCGCCAGCAGCCGCGAACTAGCTGCCTACAATGAGCAGTTCTTC
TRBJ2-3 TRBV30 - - CAWSEPQGRITDTQYF TGTGCCTGGAGTGAGCCACAGGGAAGGATCACAGATACGCAGTATTTT
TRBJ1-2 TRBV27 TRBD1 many CASSLSGGYYGYTF TGTGCCAGCAGTTTGTCAGGGGGCTACTATGGCTACACCTTC
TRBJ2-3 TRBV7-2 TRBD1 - CASSLTGVTDTQYF TGTGCCAGCAGCTTGACAGGGGTTACAGATACGCAGTATTTT
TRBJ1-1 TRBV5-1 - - CASSLEMSQVTEAFF TGCGCCAGCAGCTTGGAGATGTCGCAGGTCACTGAAGCTTTCTTT
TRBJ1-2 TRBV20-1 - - CSAGRGFDGYTF TGCAGTGCTGGGAGGGGGTTCGATGGCTACACCTTC
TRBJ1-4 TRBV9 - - CASSPEENLGEKLFF TGTGCCAGCAGCCCGGAGGAAAATCTGGGGGAAAAACTGTTTTTT
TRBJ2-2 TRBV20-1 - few CSASYSSGTGELFF TGCAGTGCTAGTTACAGCTCAGGCACCGGGGAGCTGTTTTTT
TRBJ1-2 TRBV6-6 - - CASSYRGPLGGHTF TGTGCCAGCAGTTACAGGGGCCCTCTGGGAGGCCACACCTTC
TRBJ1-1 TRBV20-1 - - CSAPLLTNTEAFF TGCAGTGCTCCACTGCTGACGAACACTGAAGCTTTCTTT
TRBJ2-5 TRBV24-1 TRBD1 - CATSDFKSGTGVLNEQYF TGTGCCACCAGTGATTTTAAGTCCGGGACAGGGGTTCTCAATGAGCAGTACTTC
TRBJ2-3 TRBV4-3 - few CASSQDRSRNTDTQYF TGCGCCAGCAGCCAAGATCGATCCAGGAACACAGATACGCAGTATTTT
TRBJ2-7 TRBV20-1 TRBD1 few CSAVVGTGVHEQYF TGCAGTGCTGTCGTCGGGACAGGGGTCCACGAGCAGTACTTC
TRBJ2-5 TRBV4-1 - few CASSQDWSRQGVKETQYF TGCGCCAGCAGCCAAGATTGGTCAAGGCAGGGAGTAAAAGAGACCCAGTACTTC
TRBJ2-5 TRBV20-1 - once CSASRTSAPESQYF TGCAGTGCTAGCCGGACTTCGGCCCCAGAGTCCCAGTACTTC
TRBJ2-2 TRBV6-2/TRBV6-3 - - CASSSGAQRNTGELFF TGTGCTAGCAGTTCAGGGGCCCAGAGGAACACCGGGGAGCTGTTTTTT
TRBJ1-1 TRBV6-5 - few CASSAGWDTEAFF TGTGCCAGCAGTGCAGGGTGGGACACTGAAGCTTTCTTT
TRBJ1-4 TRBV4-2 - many CASSQDAREEMLFF TGTGCCAGCAGCCAAGATGCCAGGGAAGAGATGCTGTTTTTT
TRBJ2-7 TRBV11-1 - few CASSSSPTGSPYEQYF TGTGCCAGCAGCTCATCTCCCACAGGGTCGCCCTACGAGCAGTACTTC
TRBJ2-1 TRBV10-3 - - CAISVQKSNGQFF TGTGCCATCAGTGTTCAGAAAAGCAATGGGCAGTTCTTC
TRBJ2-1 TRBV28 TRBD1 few CASSDRQGRPNEQFF TGTGCCAGCAGTGACCGACAGGGTAGGCCCAATGAGCAGTTCTTC